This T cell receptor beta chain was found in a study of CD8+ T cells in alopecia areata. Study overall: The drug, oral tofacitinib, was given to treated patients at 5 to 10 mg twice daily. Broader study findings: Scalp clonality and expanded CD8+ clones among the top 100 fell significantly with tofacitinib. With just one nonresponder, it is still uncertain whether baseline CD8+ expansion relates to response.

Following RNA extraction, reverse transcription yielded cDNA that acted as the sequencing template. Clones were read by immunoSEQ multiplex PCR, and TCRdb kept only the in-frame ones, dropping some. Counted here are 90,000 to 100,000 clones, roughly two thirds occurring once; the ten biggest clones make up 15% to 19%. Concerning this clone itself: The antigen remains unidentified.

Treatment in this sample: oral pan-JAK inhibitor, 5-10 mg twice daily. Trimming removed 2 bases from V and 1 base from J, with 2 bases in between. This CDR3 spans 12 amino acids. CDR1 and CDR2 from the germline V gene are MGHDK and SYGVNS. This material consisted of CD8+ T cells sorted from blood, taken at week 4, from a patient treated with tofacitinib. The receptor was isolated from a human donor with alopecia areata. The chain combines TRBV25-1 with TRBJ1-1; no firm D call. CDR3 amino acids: CASSEGNTEAFF. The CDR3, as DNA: TGTGCCAGCAGTGAAGGGAACACTGAAGCTTTCTTT.